The T cell receptor (beta chain) under discussion was sequenced for a study of control samples from healthy donors and cancer patients (dated by TCRdb to 2020 to 2021). As concerns this clone: The specificity of this receptor is unknown. Qualities for individual bases were not recorded, and no much larger clone is one base off.

The receptor library was made with the immunoSEQ multiplex PCR assay. TCRdb took over this immuneACCESS table, retaining in-frame rearrangements with V and J assigned. Such tables are incomplete; in checked studies, under half of the missing clones stem from an unresolved V gene, and the remainder is unexplained. In this sample the table shows about 60,000 clones, around 90% of which occur a single time. The ten largest account for more than 3.5% of the sample. V trim: 2 bases; J trim: 2 bases; unmatched bases: 2. Spanning cysteine to phenylalanine, the CDR3 consists of 14 amino acids. The retained sequence is limited to the CDR3, 42 bases, with the frame set at the first base. The germline V gene (reference sequence) provides CDR1 MNHEY and CDR2 SMNVEV.

The sequenced sample was blood. This receptor was identified in a man aged 45-60 years in good health. The chain is assembled from TRBV27 and TRBJ1-2; 7 bases in the junction line up with TRBD1. CDR3 loop: CASSLNRGNYGYTF. At the DNA level, the sequence is TGTGCCAGCAGTTTAAACAGGGGAAACTATGGCTACACCTTC.